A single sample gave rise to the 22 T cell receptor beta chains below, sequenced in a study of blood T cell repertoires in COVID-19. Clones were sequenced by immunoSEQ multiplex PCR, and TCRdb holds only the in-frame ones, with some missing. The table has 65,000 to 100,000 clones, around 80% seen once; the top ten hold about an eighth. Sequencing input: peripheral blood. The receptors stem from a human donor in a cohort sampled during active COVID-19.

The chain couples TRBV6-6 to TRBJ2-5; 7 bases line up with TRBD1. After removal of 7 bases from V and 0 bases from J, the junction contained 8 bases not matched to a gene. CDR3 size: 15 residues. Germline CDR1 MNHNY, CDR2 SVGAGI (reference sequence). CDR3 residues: CASIMGTGDQETQYF. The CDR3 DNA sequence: TGTGCCAGCATTATGGGTACAGGGGACCAAGAGACCCAGTACTTC.

The CDR3 sequence: CATRDRGTGELFF. DNA of the CDR3: TGTGCCACCCGGGACAGGGGTACCGGGGAGCTGTTTTTT. The rearrangement uses TRBV24-1 and TRBJ2-2; TRBD1 agrees at 10 bases. Per the germline V gene, CDR1 is KGHDR and CDR2 is SFDVKD. This CDR3 has 13 residues. J gave up 5 bases and V 9 bases, and 2 bases lay outside the gene matches.

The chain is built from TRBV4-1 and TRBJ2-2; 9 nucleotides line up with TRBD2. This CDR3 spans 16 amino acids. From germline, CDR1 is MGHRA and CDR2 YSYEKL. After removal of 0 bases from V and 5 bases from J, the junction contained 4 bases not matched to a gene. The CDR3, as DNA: TGCGCCAGCAGCCAAGAACTAGCGGGTCCAACCGGGGAGCTGTTTTTT. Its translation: CASSQELAGPTGELFF.

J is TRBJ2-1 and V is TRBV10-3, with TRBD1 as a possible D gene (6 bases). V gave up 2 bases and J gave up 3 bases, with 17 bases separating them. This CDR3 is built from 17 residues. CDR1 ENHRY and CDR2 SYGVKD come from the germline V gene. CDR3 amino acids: CAISERARGTHYNEQFF. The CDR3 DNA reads TGTGCCATCAGTGAGAGGGCTAGGGGGACCCACTACAATGAGCAGTTCTTC.

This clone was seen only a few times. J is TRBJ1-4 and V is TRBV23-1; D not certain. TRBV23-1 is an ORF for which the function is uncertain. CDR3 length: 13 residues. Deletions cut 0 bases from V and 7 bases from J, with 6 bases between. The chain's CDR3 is CASSQSQVEKLFF. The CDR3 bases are TGCGCCAGCAGTCAATCGCAGGTTGAAAAACTGTTTTTT.

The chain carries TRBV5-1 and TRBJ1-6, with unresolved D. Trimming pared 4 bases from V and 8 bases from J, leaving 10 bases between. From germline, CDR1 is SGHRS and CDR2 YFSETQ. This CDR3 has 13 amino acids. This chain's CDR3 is CASSEGRDSPLHF. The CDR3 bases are TGCGCCAGCAGCGAAGGGAGAGATTCACCCCTCCACTTT.

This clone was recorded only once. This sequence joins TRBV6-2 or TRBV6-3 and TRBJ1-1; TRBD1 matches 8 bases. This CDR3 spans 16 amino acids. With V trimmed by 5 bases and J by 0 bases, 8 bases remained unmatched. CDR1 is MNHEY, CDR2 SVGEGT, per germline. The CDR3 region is CASSITGGVMNTEAFF. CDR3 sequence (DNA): TGTGCCAGCAGTATCACAGGGGGAGTTATGAACACTGAAGCTTTCTTT.

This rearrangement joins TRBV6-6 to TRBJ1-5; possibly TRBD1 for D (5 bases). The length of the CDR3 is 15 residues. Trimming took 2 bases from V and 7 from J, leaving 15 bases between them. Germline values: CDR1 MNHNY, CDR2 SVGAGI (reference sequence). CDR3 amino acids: CASSYPGSTEQPQHF. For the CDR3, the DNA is TGTGCCAGCAGTTACCCCGGCTCGACAGAACAGCCCCAGCATTTT.

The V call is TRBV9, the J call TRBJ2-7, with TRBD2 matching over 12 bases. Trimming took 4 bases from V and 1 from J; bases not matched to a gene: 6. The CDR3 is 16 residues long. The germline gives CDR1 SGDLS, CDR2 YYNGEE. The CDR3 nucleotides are TGTGCCAGCAGCCCGCGGACTAGCGGGGCGTCCTACGAGCAGTACTTC. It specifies CASSPRTSGASYEQYF.

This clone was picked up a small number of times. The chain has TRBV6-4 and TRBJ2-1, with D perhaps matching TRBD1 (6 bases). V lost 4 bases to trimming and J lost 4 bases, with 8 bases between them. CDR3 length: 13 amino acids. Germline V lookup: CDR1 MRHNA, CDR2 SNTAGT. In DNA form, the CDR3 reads TGTGCCAGCAGTGCACAGGGTTACAATGAGCAGTTCTTC. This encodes CASSAQGYNEQFF.

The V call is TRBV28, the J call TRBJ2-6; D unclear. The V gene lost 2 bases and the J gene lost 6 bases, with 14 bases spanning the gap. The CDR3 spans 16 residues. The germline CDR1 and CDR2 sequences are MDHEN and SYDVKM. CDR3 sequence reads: CASSLISPLTANVLTF. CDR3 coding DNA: TGTGCCAGCAGTTTAATTTCTCCACTCACGGCCAACGTCCTGACTTTC.

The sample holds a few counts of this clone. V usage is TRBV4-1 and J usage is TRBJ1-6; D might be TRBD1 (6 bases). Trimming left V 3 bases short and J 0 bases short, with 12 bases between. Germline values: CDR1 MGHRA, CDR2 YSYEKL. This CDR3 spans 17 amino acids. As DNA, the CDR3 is TGCGCCAGCAGCCAGGGCAGGGGAGACTCCTATAATTCACCCCTCCACTTT. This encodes CASSQGRGDSYNSPLHF.

The CDR3 loop reads CASSVAPSSGGFDEQFF. The DNA of the CDR3 is TGTGCCAGCAGCGTAGCCCCGTCTAGCGGGGGATTCGATGAGCAGTTCTTC. This chain connects TRBV9 to TRBJ2-1; 10 nucleotides line up with TRBD2. V lost 0 bases and J lost 8; bases outside the gene matches: 11. The CDR3 has 17 amino acids. In germline, CDR1 is SGDLS, CDR2 YYNGEE.

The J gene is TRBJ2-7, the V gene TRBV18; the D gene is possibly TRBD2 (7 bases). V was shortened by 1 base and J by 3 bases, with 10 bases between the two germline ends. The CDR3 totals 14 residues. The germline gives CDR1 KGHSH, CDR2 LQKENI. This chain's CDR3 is CASSPQGGGYEQYF. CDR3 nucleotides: TGTGCCAGCTCACCACAGGGGGGGGGCTACGAGCAGTACTTC.

The CDR3: CASRRQFANTGELFF. The CDR3, as DNA: TGTGCCAGCAGGAGACAGTTTGCGAACACCGGGGAGCTGTTTTTT. V usage is TRBV6-5 and J usage is TRBJ2-2, with TRBD1 as a possible D gene (5 bases). V was clipped by 6 bases and J by 0 bases, with 11 bases between them. Germline CDR1 and CDR2: MNHEY and SVGAGI. The CDR3 covers 15 residues.

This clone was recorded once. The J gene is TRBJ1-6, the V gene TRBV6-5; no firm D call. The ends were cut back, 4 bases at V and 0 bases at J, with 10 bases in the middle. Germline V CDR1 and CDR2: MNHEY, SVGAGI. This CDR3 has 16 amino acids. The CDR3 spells CASSWVANSYNSPLHF. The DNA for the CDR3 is TGTGCCAGCAGTTGGGTAGCTAACTCCTATAATTCACCCCTCCACTTT.

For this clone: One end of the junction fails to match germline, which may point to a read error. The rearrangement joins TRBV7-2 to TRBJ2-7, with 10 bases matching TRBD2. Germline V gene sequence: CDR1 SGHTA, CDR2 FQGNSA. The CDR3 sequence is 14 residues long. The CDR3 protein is CASSVAGGSYEQYF. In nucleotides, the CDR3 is TGTGCCAGCAGCGTAGCGGGGGGCTCCTACGAGCAGTACTTC.

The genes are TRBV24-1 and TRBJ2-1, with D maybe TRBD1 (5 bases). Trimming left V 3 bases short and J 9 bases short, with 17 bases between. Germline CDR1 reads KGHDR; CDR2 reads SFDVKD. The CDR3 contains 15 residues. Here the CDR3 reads CATSDPGAARGEQFF. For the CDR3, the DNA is TGTGCCACCAGTGATCCTGGGGCAGCCCGAGGTGAGCAGTTCTTC.

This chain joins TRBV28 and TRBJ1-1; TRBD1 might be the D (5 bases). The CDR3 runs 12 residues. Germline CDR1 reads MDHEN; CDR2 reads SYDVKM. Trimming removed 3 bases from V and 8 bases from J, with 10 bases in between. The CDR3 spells CASSLIREEAFF. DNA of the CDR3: TGTGCCAGCAGTTTGATCAGGGAAGAAGCTTTCTTT.

The CDR3 bases are TGCGCCAGCAGCCAAGATCGATCACAATATACGCAGTATTTT. The encoded protein is CASSQDRSQYTQYF. This chain uses TRBV4-1 with TRBJ2-3; no definite D call. The V end lost 0 bases, the J end lost 7 bases, and 11 bases lay between the germline ends. The germline V gene encodes CDR1 MGHRA and CDR2 YSYEKL. The CDR3 sequence is 14 residues long.

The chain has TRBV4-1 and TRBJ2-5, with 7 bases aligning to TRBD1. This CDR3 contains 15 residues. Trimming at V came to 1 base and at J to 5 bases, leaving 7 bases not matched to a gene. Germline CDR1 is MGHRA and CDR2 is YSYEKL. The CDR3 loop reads CASSQVGVGGETQYF. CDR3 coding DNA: TGCGCCAGCAGCCAAGTGGGGGTAGGGGGCGAGACCCAGTACTTC.

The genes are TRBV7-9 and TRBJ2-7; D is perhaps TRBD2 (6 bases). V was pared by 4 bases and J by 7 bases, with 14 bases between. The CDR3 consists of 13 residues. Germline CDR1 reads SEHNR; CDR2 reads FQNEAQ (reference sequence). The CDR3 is CASSSQPGEEQYF. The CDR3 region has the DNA TGTGCCAGCAGCTCCCAGCCGGGGGAGGAGCAGTACTTC.